The 25 T cell receptor beta chains given below trace back to one sample, sequenced in a study of T cell responses to AZD1222 COVID-19 vaccine. The method was immunoSEQ multiplex PCR; TCRdb's version includes in-frame clones alone and lacks a portion of them. The sample has 150,000 or so clones, 70% to 90% seen once. The material was peripheral blood, obtained on day 0 of MenACWY control vaccination. The source of these receptors is an adult in good health.

This clone has only one observation. The J gene is TRBJ1-2, the V gene TRBV19; tentatively, D is TRBD1 (6 bases). The germline V and J ends were trimmed by 2 bases and 3 bases, with 10 bases remaining between them. The CDR3 has 14 amino acids. Germline V gene sequence: CDR1 LNHDA, CDR2 SQIVND (reference sequence). This CDR3 reads CASSITTGDYGYTF. CDR3 DNA: TGTGCCAGTAGTATAACGACAGGCGACTATGGCTACACCTTC.

This sequence joins TRBV3-1 (or the pseudogene TRBV3-2) and TRBJ1-5; weak D call: TRBD1 (6 bases). The germline V and J ends were trimmed by 3 bases and 6 bases, with 15 bases remaining between them. The CDR3 sequence is 15 residues long. Per the germline V gene, CDR1 is LGHDT and CDR2 is YNNKEL (reference sequence). CDR3 loop: CASSQGGGRGQPQHF. CDR3 coding DNA: TGTGCCAGCAGCCAGGGTGGAGGCAGGGGTCAGCCCCAGCATTTT.

The J gene is TRBJ1-2, the V gene TRBV10-3; TRBD1 matches 10 bases. Looked up from germline, CDR1 is ENHRY and CDR2 is SYGVKD. CDR3 length equals 13 residues. With 3 bases clipped from V and 6 bases from J, the junction kept 1 base outside the gene matches. CDR3 in DNA: TGTGCCATCAGTGACGGGACAGGGGATGGCTACACCTTC. Translating it yields CAISDGTGDGYTF.

The rearrangement joins TRBV18 to TRBJ1-5, with D maybe TRBD1 (6 bases). Germline V gives CDR1 KGHSH, CDR2 LQKENI. V shed 5 bases and J shed 5 bases, with 10 bases lying between them. The CDR3 sequence is 13 residues long. CDR3 protein: CASSLQGDQPQHF. Written as DNA, the CDR3 is TGTGCCAGCTCATTACAGGGAGATCAGCCCCAGCATTTT.

The chain is built from TRBV7-9 and TRBJ1-2, with D unresolved. V was pared by 3 bases and J by 6 bases, with 11 bases between. This CDR3 spans 13 amino acids. CDR1 is SEHNR, CDR2 FQNEAQ, per germline (reference sequence). CDR3 amino acids: CASSLAGRHGYTF. CDR3 in DNA: TGTGCCAGCAGCTTGGCCGGGAGGCATGGCTACACCTTC.

The chain uses TRBV9 and TRBJ2-4, with TRBD2 matching 13 bases. The germline gives CDR1 SGDLS, CDR2 YYNGEE. V was clipped by 3 bases and J by 13 bases; unmatched bases: 19. The CDR3 spans 18 residues. CDR3 nucleotides: TGTGCCAGCAGCGCCCGATTAAACTGGACTAGCGGGAGTGGCCCCCAGTACTTC. Translated, it gives CASSARLNWTSGSGPQYF.

The chain uses TRBV6-2 or TRBV6-3 and TRBJ2-7, with D possibly being TRBD2 (6 bases). This CDR3 is built from 16 residues. CDR1 and CDR2 from the germline V gene are MNHEY and SVGEGT. Deletions cut 5 bases from V and 7 bases from J, with 24 bases between. The CDR3 coding sequence is TGTGCCAGCAGTCCCCGAGGGACTGGAGGGACTTGGGAGCAGTACTTC. Its translation: CASSPRGTGGTWEQYF.

The chain carries TRBV10-1 and TRBJ1-3, with 7 bases lining up with TRBD1. J gave up 0 bases and V 5 bases, and 7 bases lay outside the gene matches. Germline V gene lookup returns CDR1 WNHNN and CDR2 SYGVQD (reference sequence). The CDR3 is made up of 16 amino acids. The CDR3 sequence is CASSSGQLSSGNTIYF. The CDR3, as DNA: TGCGCCAGCAGTTCGGGACAGCTAAGCTCTGGAAACACCATATATTTT.

The chain uses TRBV7-9 and TRBJ2-7, with TRBD1 identical over 9 bases. V dropped 4 bases and J dropped 2; count of bases not matched to a gene: 9. From germline, CDR1 is SEHNR and CDR2 FQNEAQ (reference sequence). This CDR3 is 16 amino acids long. CDR3 DNA: TGTGCCAGCAGCTCCTTCGGACAGGGGACAGCCTACGAGCAGTACTTC. It specifies CASSSFGQGTAYEQYF.

This clone was counted once. As DNA, the CDR3 is TGTGCCAGCAGCTTAGGGATATTAGGGACAGGGGTGGATTCACCCCTCCACTTT. Its translation is CASSLGILGTGVDSPLHF. The genes are TRBV7-8 and TRBJ1-6; 10 nucleotides agree with TRBD1. The CDR3 runs to 18 residues. Germline loops: CDR1 SGHVS, CDR2 FQNEAQ. J lost 8 bases, V lost 1 base, and 11 bases had no gene match. Together with reference TRBV7-8 and TRBJ1-6, the CDR3 gives the full variable domain: GAGVSQSPRYKVAKRGQDVALRCDPISGHVSLFWYQQALGQGPEFLTYFQNEAQLDKSGLPSDRFFAERPEGSVSTLKIQRTQQEDSAVYLCASSLGILGTGVDSPLHFGNGTRLTVT.

This chain joins TRBV7-2 and TRBJ2-7; 11 bases agree with TRBD2. Per the germline V gene, CDR1 is SGHTA and CDR2 is FQGNSA. V dropped 1 base and J dropped 5; count of bases not matched to a gene: 7. This CDR3 is built from 16 residues. As DNA, the CDR3 is TGTGCCAGCAGCTTAGGGCCCCCGGGACTAGCGGACGAGCAGTACTTC. This encodes CASSLGPPGLADEQYF.

The chain links TRBV24-1 to TRBJ1-5; D gene uncertain. Germline CDR1 KGHDR, CDR2 SFDVKD. CDR3 length equals 12 residues. V was trimmed by 4 bases and J by 7 bases, leaving 7 bases between them. DNA for the CDR3: TGTGCCACCAGTGAGGGTTTCCAGCCCCAGCATTTT. It specifies CATSEGFQPQHF.

The rearrangement uses TRBV5-4 and TRBJ2-1; 7 bases line up with TRBD1. Per germline, CDR1 SGHNT and CDR2 YYREEE (reference sequence). The V segment lost 1 base and the J segment 4 bases; nucleotides outside the gene matches: 2. The CDR3 has 14 amino acids. DNA of the CDR3: TGTGCCAGCAGCTTGCAACAGGGGTACAATGAGCAGTTCTTC. Amino acids: CASSLQQGYNEQFF.

This rearrangement joins TRBV6-6 to TRBJ2-1; 12 nucleotides align to TRBD1. The ends lost 6 bases at V and 7 bases at J; junction bases unmatched: 10. The CDR3 contains 16 residues. CDR1 and CDR2 (germline): MNHNY, SVGAGI (reference sequence). The CDR3 DNA is TGTGCCAGCAGAGGCAGGGACAGGGGGCGGTTGAATGAGCAGTTCTTC. Protein sequence: CASRGRDRGRLNEQFF.

This chain links TRBV5-1 with TRBJ1-4, with 7 bases fitting TRBD1. CDR3 length equals 15 residues. Germline loops: CDR1 SGHRS, CDR2 YFSETQ. V dropped 3 bases and J dropped 5; count of bases not matched to a gene: 7. Here the CDR3 reads CASSSPGQTNEKLFF. In DNA form, the CDR3 reads TGCGCCAGCAGCTCCCCGGGACAGACGAATGAAAAACTGTTTTTT.

The chain carries TRBV19 and TRBJ1-1, with D maybe TRBD1 (6 bases). Germline V gene data show CDR1 as LNHDA and CDR2 as SQIVND (reference sequence). This CDR3 region has 15 residues. Trimming left V 3 bases short and J 1 base short, with 12 bases between. CDR3 loop: CASSILGAGNTEAFF. CDR3 coding DNA: TGTGCCAGTAGTATTTTGGGGGCGGGGAACACTGAAGCTTTCTTT.

The chain has TRBV5-1 and TRBJ2-2; D remains unclear. CDR3 length: 12 residues. Trimming shortened V by 2 bases and J by 5 bases, and 4 bases separated the two germline ends. Germline values: CDR1 SGHRS, CDR2 YFSETQ. The CDR3 sequence is CASSFDTGELFF. CDR3 DNA: TGCGCCAGCAGCTTTGATACCGGGGAGCTGTTTTTT. Looking up the rest from reference TRBV5-1 and TRBJ2-2 gives the full variable domain: KAGVTQTPRYLIKTRGQQVTLSCSPISGHRSVSWYQQTPGQGLQFLFEYFSETQRNKGNFPGRFSGRQFSNSRSEMNVSTLELGDSALYLCASSFDTGELFFGEGSRLTVL.

The chain is built from TRBV19 and TRBJ1-5; 7 bases are shared with TRBD1. The V segment lost 4 bases and the J segment 3 bases; nucleotides outside the gene matches: 15. There are 18 residues in the CDR3. The germline V gene has CDR1 LNHDA and CDR2 SQIVND (reference sequence). The CDR3 DNA sequence: TGTGCCAGTAGTACACGCTCAACACCGACAGGGCCCAATCAGCCCCAGCATTTT. Translated: CASSTRSTPTGPNQPQHF.

This chain joins TRBV7-8 and TRBJ1-1, with a tentative D call TRBD1 (5 bases). The V end lost 1 base, the J end lost 5 bases, and 26 bases lay between the germline ends. The CDR3 covers 19 residues. The germline gives CDR1 SGHVS, CDR2 FQNEAQ. CDR3 bases: TGTGCCAGCAGCTTAGATATAAATTATAGTCAGGGTGAAAATACTGAAGCTTTCTTT. The encoded protein is CASSLDINYSQGENTEAFF.

V is TRBV10-2 and J is TRBJ1-2, with 7 bases matching TRBD1. Germline CDR1 and CDR2: WSHSY and SAAADI. V lost 2 bases and J lost 5; bases outside the gene matches: 5. CDR3 size: 14 residues. The DNA for the CDR3 is TGCGCCAGCAGTGAGGGCAGGGGGGGTTATGGCTACACCTTC. It is translated as CASSEGRGGYGYTF.

The V gene is TRBV3-1 (or the pseudogene TRBV3-2), the J gene TRBJ1-2; possible D gene TRBD1, 5 bases. The CDR3 sequence is 12 residues long. The ends were cut back, 4 bases at V and 12 bases at J, with 15 bases in the middle. Per germline, CDR1 LGHDT and CDR2 YNNKEL (reference sequence). The CDR3 DNA reads TGTGCCAGCAGCCTAGGGGAACGGAAGAACACCTTC. It translates to CASSLGERKNTF.

The V call is TRBV6-5, the J call TRBJ2-2; D is unclear. V was clipped by 6 bases and J by 5 bases, with 16 bases between them. Germline V gives CDR1 MNHEY, CDR2 SVGAGI. The CDR3 has 15 amino acids. This chain's CDR3 is CASRIRERGTGELFF. In nucleotides, the CDR3 is TGTGCCAGCAGAATAAGGGAAAGAGGTACCGGGGAGCTGTTTTTT.

The CDR3 nucleotides are TGTGCCAGCAGTTTACGCAGGCGAGAGACCCAGTACTTC. The encoded protein is CASSLRRRETQYF. V usage is TRBV27 and J usage is TRBJ2-5; D remains unclear. The length of the CDR3 is 13 residues. Germline CDR1 reads MNHEY; CDR2 reads SMNVEV (reference sequence). The V end lost 2 bases, the J end lost 4 bases, and 8 bases lay between the germline ends.

This clone was observed a single time. The V and J genes are TRBV9 and TRBJ1-4; the D gene is possibly TRBD1 (6 bases). CDR1 SGDLS and CDR2 YYNGEE come from the germline V gene. The CDR3 length is 18 residues. With 4 bases removed from V and 7 bases from J, the gap between germline ends came to 26 bases. CDR3 nucleotide sequence: TGTGCCAGCAGCCCCCGTTTTCCAGGGGAAACTCTTAGTGAAAAACTGTTTTTT. Amino acids: CASSPRFPGETLSEKLFF.

The V gene is TRBV4-2, the J gene TRBJ1-2; D call uncertain. Germline CDR1 reads LGHNA; CDR2 reads YNFKEQ. The CDR3 contains 15 residues. V was shortened by 1 base and J by 2 bases, with 11 bases between the two germline ends. DNA for the CDR3: TGTGCCAGCAGCCAAGGAACAGCTCAGAACTATGGCTACACCTTC. Translated, it gives CASSQGTAQNYGYTF.